This TCR beta chain was identified during a study of cytomegalovirus exposure and HLA in healthy donors. Study-level background: Of the donors genotyped, approximately 400 in all, around 77% fell in the Caucasian-associated ancestry cluster.

This CDR3 spans 15 amino acids. V was pared by 3 bases and J by 0 bases, with 9 bases between. Per germline, CDR1 LNHDA and CDR2 SQIVND (reference sequence). Points from the study as a whole: HLA alleles showed associations with some 17,000 TCR beta sequences in a later analysis, at a 0.05 false discovery rate. Many donors carried some public TCRs, although rarity characterized most TCR sequences.

Amplification used 60 Vbeta primers and 13 Jbeta primers. Libraries were prepared by immunoSEQ multiplex PCR; TCRdb keeps only in-frame clonotypes and omits some of them. Of about 200,000 clones listed, 82% are singletons. In regard to this clone: The antigen is unknown.

The sample comprised PBMCs. This TCR derives from a man aged 40-50 years in good health and CMV-seropositive. The chain joins TRBV19 to TRBJ2-1, with D tentatively TRBD1 (6 bases). CDR3 in DNA: TGTGCCAGTAGTATCAGGGGCCACTCCTACAATGAGCAGTTCTTC. It is translated as CASSIRGHSYNEQFF.